This T cell receptor beta chain was identified during a study of a mutant IDH1 vaccine in newly diagnosed glioma. The wider study: There were approximately 60% males and around 40% females among treated patients, whose mean age was roughly 40 years. Previous treatment comprised radiotherapy, temozolomide, or both, mostly both.

The CDR3 runs 18 residues. The germline V gene has CDR1 SGHRS and CDR2 YFSETQ. V lost 4 bases, J lost 0 bases, and 22 bases lay in between. As to this clone: Its antigen is still unknown.

The protocol was immunoSEQ multiplex PCR, while the TCRdb copy is restricted to in-frame clones and leaves out a portion. This table holds some 30,000 clones, around 89% found once. Time point in this sample: week 23, last vaccination. With topical imiquimod, each dose of the vaccine consisted of 300 ug of mutant IDH1 20-mer peptide. The J gene is TRBJ1-1, the V gene TRBV5-1; D might be TRBD1 (6 bases). The receptor was isolated from a middle-aged man with glioma. The material sequenced was PBMCs, taken from a glioma patient whose treatment included an IDH1 peptide vaccine. The CDR3 DNA sequence: TGCGCCAGCAGCCTCTCTCCAGGGGCCGGCATCATGAACACTGAAGCTTTCTTT. It specifies CASSLSPGAGIMNTEAFF.